Listed here are 9 T cell receptor beta chains from one sample, sequenced in a study of blood T cell repertoires in COVID-19. Using immunoSEQ multiplex PCR, the repertoire was profiled, and TCRdb retains in-frame clones only, with some absent. This sample has approximately 220,000 clones, with roughly nine tenths found just once. Material: peripheral blood. Receptors were obtained from a woman aged 50 to 65 with acute or convalescent COVID-19.

This sequence joins TRBV27 and TRBJ2-1, with D uncertain. The germline V and J ends were trimmed by 3 bases and 2 bases, with 8 bases remaining between them. The CDR3 totals 14 residues. CDR1 is MNHEY, CDR2 SMNVEV, per germline (reference sequence). CDR3 amino acids: CASSLLEPYNEQFF. CDR3 sequence (DNA): TGTGCCAGCAGTTTGCTGGAGCCCTACAATGAGCAGTTCTTC.

The chain uses TRBV11-3 and TRBJ2-6; D remains unclear. V lost 6 bases, J lost 2 bases, and 5 bases lay in between. Germline values: CDR1 SGHNT, CDR2 YENEEA. This CDR3 has 13 residues. In DNA, the CDR3 is TGTGCCAGCAGTAGTACTGGGGCCAACGTCCTGACTTTC. Translating gives CASSSTGANVLTF.

This rearrangement joins TRBV7-2 to TRBJ1-6; D gene ambiguous. Trimming took 1 base from V and 7 from J, leaving 11 bases between them. CDR3 length equals 15 residues. The germline gives CDR1 SGHTA, CDR2 FQGNSA. The CDR3 region is CASSLVAVQNSPLHF. The CDR3 DNA reads TGTGCCAGCAGCTTAGTTGCAGTACAAAATTCACCCCTCCACTTT.

The chain joins TRBV9 to TRBJ2-7; a weak D match, TRBD2 (6 bases). This CDR3 has 14 residues. Trimming took off 0 bases at V and 5 bases at J, with 12 bases between the two ends. CDR1 and CDR2 from the germline V gene are SGDLS and YYNGEE. The CDR3: CASSVGGGAHEQYF. The CDR3 DNA reads as TGTGCCAGCAGCGTAGGGGGCGGGGCCCACGAGCAGTACTTC.

The V call is TRBV27, the J call TRBJ2-7, with D unresolved. Germline lookup yields CDR1 MNHEY and CDR2 SMNVEV (reference sequence). The CDR3 runs 10 residues. V lost 2 bases, J lost 12 bases, and 8 bases lay in between. CDR3 region: CASSLSTGYF. In DNA form, the CDR3 reads TGTGCCAGCAGTTTAAGTACGGGGTACTTC.

The chain combines TRBV11-3 with TRBJ2-5; D unclear. CDR1 is SGHNT, CDR2 YENEEA, per germline. V was pared by 6 bases and J by 4 bases, with 15 bases between. The CDR3 extends over 14 amino acids. The chain's CDR3 is CASSPHEATETQYF. The CDR3 DNA reads as TGTGCCAGCAGTCCACATGAGGCGACAGAGACCCAGTACTTC.

The V call is TRBV6-6, the J call TRBJ2-3; 10 bases line up with TRBD1. There are 14 residues in the CDR3. J was trimmed by 1 base and V by 6 bases; bases with no gene match: 1. Germline values: CDR1 MNHNY, CDR2 SVGAGI (reference sequence). CDR3: CASSGTGGTDTQYF. The DNA of the CDR3 is TGTGCCAGCAGCGGGACAGGGGGCACAGATACGCAGTATTTT.

The chain links TRBV7-2 to TRBJ1-1; tentatively, D is TRBD1 (6 bases). There are 17 residues in the CDR3. V gave up 0 bases and J gave up 6 bases, with 20 bases separating them. Germline CDR1 and CDR2: SGHTA and FQGNSA. The CDR3 DNA reads as TGTGCCAGCAGCTTAGCGTCCGCCGGGGGGCAGCAGCCTGAAGCTTTCTTT. This sequence encodes CASSLASAGGQQPEAFF. The whole variable domain, filled in from reference TRBV7-2 and TRBJ1-1, reads GAGVSQSPSNKVTEKGKDVELRCDPISGHTALYWYRQSLGQGLEFLIYFQGNSAPDKSGLPSDRFSAERTGGSVSTLTIQRTQQEDSAVYLCASSLASAGGQQPEAFFGQGTRLTVV.

The V call is TRBV30, the J call TRBJ2-5, with D maybe TRBD2 (6 bases). Trimming cost V 0 bases and J 4 bases, with 15 bases left between them. CDR1 is GTSNPN and CDR2 is SVGIG in the germline V gene (reference sequence). The CDR3 is 15 amino acids. CDR3 in DNA: TGTGCCTGGAGTGTTTCTCGGCGGGGTCTAGAGACCCAGTACTTC. Translation gives CAWSVSRRGLETQYF. Filled out from reference TRBV30 and TRBJ2-5, the complete variable domain reads SQTIHQWPATLVQPVGSPLSLECTVEGTSNPNLYWYRQAAGRGLQLLFYSVGIGQISSEVPQNLSASRPQDRQFILSSKKLLLSDSGFYLCAWSVSRRGLETQYFGPGTRLLVL.